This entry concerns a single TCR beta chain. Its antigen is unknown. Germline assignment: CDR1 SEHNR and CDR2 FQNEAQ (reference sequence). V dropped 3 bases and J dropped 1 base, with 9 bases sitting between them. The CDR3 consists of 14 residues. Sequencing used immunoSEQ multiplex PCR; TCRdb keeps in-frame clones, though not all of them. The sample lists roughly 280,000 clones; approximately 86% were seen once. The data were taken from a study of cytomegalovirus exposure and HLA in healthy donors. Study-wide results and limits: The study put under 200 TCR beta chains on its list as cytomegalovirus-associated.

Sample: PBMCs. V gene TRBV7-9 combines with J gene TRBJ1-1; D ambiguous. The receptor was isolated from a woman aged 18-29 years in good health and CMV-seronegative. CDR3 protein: CASSLSQSNTEAFF. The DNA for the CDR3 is TGTGCCAGCAGCTTGTCTCAGTCGAACACTGAAGCTTTCTTT.